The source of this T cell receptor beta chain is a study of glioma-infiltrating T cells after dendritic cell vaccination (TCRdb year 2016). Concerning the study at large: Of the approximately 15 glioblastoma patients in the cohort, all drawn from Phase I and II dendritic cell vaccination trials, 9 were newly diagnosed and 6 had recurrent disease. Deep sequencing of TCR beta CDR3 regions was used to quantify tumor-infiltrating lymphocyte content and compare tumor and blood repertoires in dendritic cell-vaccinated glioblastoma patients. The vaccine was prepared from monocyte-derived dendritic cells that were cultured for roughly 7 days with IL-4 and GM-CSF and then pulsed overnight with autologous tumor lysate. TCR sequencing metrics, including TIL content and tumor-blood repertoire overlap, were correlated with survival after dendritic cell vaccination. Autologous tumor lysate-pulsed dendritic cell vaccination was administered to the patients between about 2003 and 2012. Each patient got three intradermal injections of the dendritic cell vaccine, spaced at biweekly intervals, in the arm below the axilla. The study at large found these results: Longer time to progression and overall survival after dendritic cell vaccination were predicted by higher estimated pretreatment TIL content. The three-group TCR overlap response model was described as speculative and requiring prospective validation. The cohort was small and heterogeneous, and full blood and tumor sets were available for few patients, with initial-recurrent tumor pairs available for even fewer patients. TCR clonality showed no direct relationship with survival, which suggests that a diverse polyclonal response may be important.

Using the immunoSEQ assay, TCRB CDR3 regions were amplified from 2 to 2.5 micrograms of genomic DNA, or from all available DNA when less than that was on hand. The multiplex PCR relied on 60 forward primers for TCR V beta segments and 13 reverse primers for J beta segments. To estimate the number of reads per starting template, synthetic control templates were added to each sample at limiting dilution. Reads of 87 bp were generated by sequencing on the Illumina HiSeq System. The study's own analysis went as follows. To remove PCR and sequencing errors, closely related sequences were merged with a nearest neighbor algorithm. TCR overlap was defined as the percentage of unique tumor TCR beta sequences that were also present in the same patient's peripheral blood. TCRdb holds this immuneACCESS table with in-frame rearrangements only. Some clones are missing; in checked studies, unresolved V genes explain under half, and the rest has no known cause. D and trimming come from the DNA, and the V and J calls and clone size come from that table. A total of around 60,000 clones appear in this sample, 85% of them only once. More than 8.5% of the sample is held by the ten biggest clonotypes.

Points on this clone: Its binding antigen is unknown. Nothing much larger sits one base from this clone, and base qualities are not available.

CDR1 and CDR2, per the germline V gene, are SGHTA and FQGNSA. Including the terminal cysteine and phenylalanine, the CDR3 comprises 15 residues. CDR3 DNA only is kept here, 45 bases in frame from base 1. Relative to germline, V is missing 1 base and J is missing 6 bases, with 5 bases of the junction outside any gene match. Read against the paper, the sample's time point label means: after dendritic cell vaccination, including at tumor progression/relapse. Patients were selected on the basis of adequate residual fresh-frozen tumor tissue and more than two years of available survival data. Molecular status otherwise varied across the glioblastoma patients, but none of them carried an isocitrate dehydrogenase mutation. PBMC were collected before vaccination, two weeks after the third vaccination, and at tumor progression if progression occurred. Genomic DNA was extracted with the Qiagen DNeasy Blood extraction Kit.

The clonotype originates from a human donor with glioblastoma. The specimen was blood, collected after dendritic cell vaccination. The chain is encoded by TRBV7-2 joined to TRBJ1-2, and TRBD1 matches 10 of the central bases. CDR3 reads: CASSLGGQGINGYTF. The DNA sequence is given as TGTGCCAGCAGCTTAGGGGGACAGGGGATTAATGGCTACACCTTC.